This entry concerns a single T cell receptor beta chain. This CDR3 spans 14 amino acids. CDR1 is MNHEY, CDR2 SVGAGI, per germline. The ends were cut back, 7 bases at V and 7 bases at J, with 18 bases in the middle. This sample is drawn from a study of blood T cell repertoires in COVID-19. Study-wide background: Samples taken during acute and convalescent COVID-19 were collected in the United States, Italy and Spain. The analysed material was cDNA or gDNA that came from T cells, B-cell-depleted T cells, or PBMCs.

Assay used: immunoSEQ multiplex PCR; TCRdb lists only in-frame clones, some missing. This repertoire shows roughly 230,000 clones, around 82% found once; its top ten account for roughly 8.8%. V gene TRBV6-5 combines with J gene TRBJ2-3, with D maybe TRBD1 (6 bases). This TCR was recovered from a middle-aged man with active or convalescent COVID-19. The sequenced sample consisted of peripheral blood. CDR3 region: CASKRTAEGYTQYF. The CDR3 coding sequence is TGTGCCAGCAAGAGGACAGCCGAAGGATATACGCAGTATTTT.